These 17 T cell receptor beta chains came from one sample sequenced in a study of T cells in Graves' hyperthyroidism and ophthalmopathy. Amplified TCR beta CDR3 regions derived from RNA transcripts. Carried out on the TCR CDR3, a first-round RT-PCR used the HTBI primer set. TCRdb called the multiplex PCR reads again in MiXCR, with one record for every CDR3 protein. The sample holds around 240,000 distinct CDR3 sequences, 16% seen once. The sequenced material came from blood. Every receptor here comes from a woman aged 18-30 years with Graves' ophthalmopathy.

The chain recombines TRBV5-1 with TRBJ2-2; a weak D match, TRBD2 (5 bases). The germline V gene encodes CDR1 SGHRS and CDR2 YFSETQ. This CDR3 has 16 residues. V dropped 2 bases and J dropped 0 bases, with 11 bases sitting between them. The CDR3 region has the DNA TGCGCCAGCAGCTTACAATCGCGGGCGAACACCGGGGAGCTGTTTTTT. This gives the protein CASSLQSRANTGELFF.

This clonotype was seen at least ten times. The chain couples TRBV5-6 to TRBJ2-7; D is ambiguous. V was shortened by 4 bases and J by 0 bases, with 17 bases between the two germline ends. The CDR3 runs to 16 residues. CDR1 SGHDT and CDR2 YYEEEE come from the germline V gene. CDR3 DNA sequence: TGTGCCAGCAGCCCGCGCGGCCGGCGTGACTCCTACGAGCAGTACTTC. Encoded protein: CASSPRGRRDSYEQYF. Complete variable domain (other parts from reference TRBV5-6 and TRBJ2-7): DAGVTQSPTHLIKTRGQQVTLRCSPKSGHDTVSWYQQALGQGPQFIFQYYEEEERQRGNFPDRFSGHQFPNYSSELNVNALLLGDSALYLCASSPRGRRDSYEQYFGPGTRLTVT.

This clonotype occurred once. The chain joins TRBV12-3 or TRBV12-4 to TRBJ2-1, with a weak D call TRBD1 (7 bases). This CDR3 has 16 amino acids. V was clipped by 5 bases and J by 7 bases, with 21 bases between them. CDR3 sequence reads: CASSAPGRGVGNEQFF. The CDR3 DNA is TGTGCCAGCAGTGCCCCGGGCAGGGGGGTTGGAAATGAGCAGTTCTTC.

This clonotype was counted many times. This sequence joins TRBV12-3 or TRBV12-4 and TRBJ2-3, with TRBD2 matching 11 bases. This CDR3 contains 17 residues. Trimming took 6 bases from V and 2 from J; bases not matched to a gene: 10. This CDR3 reads CASSLLAGAGYTDTQYF. The CDR3, as DNA: TGTGCCAGCAGCCTACTAGCGGGAGCGGGTTACACAGATACGCAGTATTTT.

This clonotype was observed many times. The rearrangement uses TRBV27 and TRBJ2-5; 10 bases agree with TRBD2. The CDR3 has 14 residues. V shed 2 bases and J 4 bases; nucleotides not matched to a gene: 1. Germline CDR1 is MNHEY and CDR2 is SMNVEV (reference sequence). DNA of the CDR3: TGTGCCAGCAGTTTACAGCGGGGGGGAGAGACCCAGTACTTC. It yields the protein CASSLQRGGETQYF.

As to this clonotype: This clone may be a read error of a much larger clone one base away. CDR3 nucleotides: TGCAGCGTCTGGATGGGGAATGGCTACACCTTC. Translated: CSVWMGNGYTF. The chain is built from TRBV29-1 and TRBJ1-2; D gene ambiguous. CDR1 and CDR2 from the germline V gene are SQVTM and ANQGSEA. V shed 6 bases and J shed 6 bases, with 11 bases lying between them. The CDR3 extends over 11 amino acids.

In this sample, this clonotype turned up many times. This chain uses TRBV2 with TRBJ1-1; 7 bases align to TRBD1. This CDR3 is 14 amino acids long. Germline assignment: CDR1 SNHLY and CDR2 FYNNEI. Unmatched junction bases numbered 10, after V lost 6 bases and J lost 6 bases. CDR3 DNA: TGTGCCAGCAGGTCTGACAGGGCAATTGCTGAAGCTTTCTTT. It is translated as CASRSDRAIAEAFF.

This clonotype was seen repeatedly, ten times or more. The V gene is TRBV4-1, the J gene TRBJ2-2, with TRBD2 identical over 14 bases. The V gene end was trimmed by 10 bases and the J gene end by 7 bases; junction bases not matched to a gene: 11. This CDR3 has 16 residues. The V gene's germline CDR1 is MGHRA and CDR2 YSYEKL. CDR3 amino acids: CATKNPTSGRGGELFF. DNA of the CDR3: TGCGCCACAAAGAACCCGACTAGCGGGAGGGGCGGGGAGCTGTTTTTT.

With regard to this clonotype: This may stem from a read error, because a much larger clone lies one nucleotide away. This rearrangement joins TRBV9 to TRBJ1-1; no firm D call. Germline CDR1 is SGDLS and CDR2 is YYNGEE. V was cut by 2 bases and J by 2 bases, with 16 bases left in between. This CDR3 contains 16 residues. The CDR3 region is CASSVSRQAINTEAFF. The CDR3 region has the DNA TGTGCCAGCAGCGTTTCTAGGCAGGCCATAAACACTGAAGCTTTCTTT.

The genes are TRBV11-2 and TRBJ2-2, with TRBD1 matching over 9 bases. The CDR3 consists of 15 residues. V trimming: 5 bases; J trimming: 7 bases; junction bases outside the gene matches: 8. Germline assignment: CDR1 SGHAT and CDR2 FQNNGV. The CDR3 spells CASSTPRTGVGELFF. CDR3 sequence (DNA): TGTGCCAGCAGCACGCCCCGGACAGGGGTCGGGGAGCTGTTTTTT. The variable domain in full, completed from reference TRBV11-2 and TRBJ2-2, reads EAGVAQSPRYKIIEKRQSVAFWCNPISGHATLYWYQQILGQGPKLLIQFQNNGVVDDSQLPKDRFSAERLKGVDSTLKIQPAKLEDSAVYLCASSTPRTGVGELFFGEGSRLTVL.

This sequence joins TRBV11-2 and TRBJ1-4, with 12 bases fitting TRBD1. The V and J ends lost 4 bases and 9 bases, in that order; junction bases with no gene match: 0. The CDR3 has 13 amino acids. In germline, CDR1 is SGHAT, CDR2 FQNNGV. CDR3 nucleotides: TGTGCCAGCAGCTGGGACAGGGGGCAAAAACTGTTTTTT. This gives the protein CASSWDRGQKLFF.

This clonotype was detected ten times or more. The chain employs TRBV20-1 and TRBJ2-1, with 9 bases identical to TRBD1. The CDR3 is 17 residues long. Germline trimming cut 3 bases from V and 3 bases from J; bases unmatched to any gene: 12. The germline gives CDR1 DFQATT, CDR2 SNEGSKA (reference sequence). CDR3 nucleotide sequence: TGCAGTGCTAGGGGAGCCATGTGGGACAGGGACTACAATGAGCAGTTCTTC. This sequence encodes CSARGAMWDRDYNEQFF.

This clonotype showed up many times. This chain links TRBV6-2 or TRBV6-3 with TRBJ1-5; D call uncertain. Trimming pared 6 bases from V and 2 bases from J, leaving 17 bases between. This CDR3 comprises 16 residues. Germline CDR1 reads MNHEY; CDR2 reads SVGEGT. In DNA, the CDR3 is TGTGCCAGCAGCCCGCTGGTAGGTAGGGGCAATCAGCCCCAGCATTTT. Its protein product is CASSPLVGRGNQPQHF.

This clonotype appeared many times. V gene TRBV11-2 combines with J gene TRBJ2-1; D unclear. CDR3 size: 16 residues. Germline V CDR1 and CDR2: SGHAT, FQNNGV. With 1 base removed from V and 0 bases from J, the gap between germline ends came to 10 bases. CDR3 residues: CASSLGVAASYNEQFF. CDR3 bases: TGTGCCAGCAGCTTAGGGGTAGCAGCCTCCTACAATGAGCAGTTCTTC.

This clonotype was observed at least ten times. The V gene is TRBV12-3 or TRBV12-4, the J gene TRBJ2-1; 10 bases agree with TRBD2. Germline trimming cut 6 bases from V and 6 bases from J; bases unmatched to any gene: 8. The length of the CDR3 is 15 residues. The CDR3 here is CASSGGAGGLNEQFF. The CDR3 bases are TGTGCCAGCAGCGGGGGAGCGGGGGGGCTCAATGAGCAGTTCTTC.

This clonotype was recorded only once. A much more abundant neighbour one base away suggests this may be a read error. V usage is TRBV20-1 and J usage is TRBJ1-6; 7 nucleotides line up with TRBD1. CDR1 and CDR2 from the germline V gene are DFQATT and SNEGSKA (reference sequence). After removal of 2 bases from V and 1 base from J, the junction contained 2 bases not matched to a gene. This CDR3 comprises 15 residues. The CDR3 DNA is TGCAGTGCTAGACCGACAGGGTCCTATAATTCACCCCTCCACTTT. Encoded protein: CSARPTGSYNSPLHF.

This clonotype was counted many times. CDR3 nucleotide sequence: TGTGCCAGCTCATCCGGGACAGGGATCATGAACACTGAAGCTTTCTTT. Translation gives CASSSGTGIMNTEAFF. The chain couples TRBV18 to TRBJ1-1; the match to TRBD1 covers 9 bases. V gave up 5 bases and J gave up 0 bases; unmatched junction bases: 7. There are 16 residues in the CDR3. Germline V CDR1 and CDR2: KGHSH, LQKENI.